This TCR beta chain stems from a study of cytomegalovirus exposure and HLA in healthy donors. Whole-study findings and limits: A later analysis, which compared TCR beta chains of equal frequency, found the HLA-associated ones more clonally expanded. The listing of 160 or so TCR beta chains classed them as cytomegalovirus-associated. A later analysis revealed that TCR association rates differed between HLA loci, peaking at DRB1 and bottoming out at HLA-C.

Notes on this clone: Its antigen is not identified.

60 Vbeta and 13 Jbeta primers were used in PCR. How the authors handled the data: In a later analysis, about 11 million of 65 million to 90 million unique beta chains occurred in at least two donors. Here immunoSEQ multiplex PCR was the method, and the copy in TCRdb shows in-frame clones only, minus some. V and J calls and clone size are as listed in that table; D and trimming were resolved from the DNA. The table includes over 85,000 clones, just over 65% detected once. Sequencing was carried out using PBMCs. The sequence was obtained from a man younger than 40 in good health and CMV-seronegative.

This CDR3 reads CASSSGQVSNQPQHF. The CDR3 region has the DNA TGTGCCAGCAGTTCCGGACAGGTTAGCAATCAGCCCCAGCATTTT. The rearrangement uses TRBV6-5 and TRBJ1-5, with 7 bases that match TRBD1. CDR3 length: 15 amino acids. V lost 4 bases and J lost 0; bases outside the gene matches: 3. Germline-derived CDR1 and CDR2 are MNHEY and SVGAGI.